The clone carrying this T cell receptor beta chain was detected ten times or more. Antigen specificity is unknown. This record belongs to a study of CD8+CD57+ T cells in acquired aplastic anemia. Study information: DNA recovered from sorted CD4+ and CD8+ cells had a mean of approximately 3 ug. Healthy donors yielded roughly 11 million CD4+ cell reads on average.

Germline-derived CDR1 and CDR2 are SGHVS and FNYEAQ. The CDR3 is 14 amino acids. Trimming took 5 bases from V and 8 from J, leaving 13 bases between them. Notes on the study in general: Controls did not differ significantly from patients in CD8+ Simpson's diversity. Patients and controls shared about 30 CD8+ CDR3 sequences.

TCR beta VDJ and CDR3 were profiled, and genomic DNA was the template. TCRdb analysed the reads with MiXCR anew, one entry per CDR3 protein. The sample lists hundreds of thousands of distinct CDR3 sequences, around 72% occurring once. This chain joins TRBV7-6 and TRBJ1-6, with D unresolved. The TCR sequence derives from a human donor in good health, serving as a control. Sequenced: sorted CD4+, CD8+, or CD8+CD57+ T cells (not recorded which) from PBMCs. The CDR3, as DNA: TGTGCCAGCAGCATGCCGGGAGGAGATTCACCCCTCCACTTT. This encodes CASSMPGGDSPLHF.